The TCR beta chain described here comes from a study of cytotoxic CD8 clonotypes in ibrutinib-treated CLL. CDR3 length: 15 residues. The ends lost 10 bases at V and 3 bases at J; junction bases unmatched: 11. Germline CDR1 is LNHDA and CDR2 is SQIVND (reference sequence). This clone showed up just once. Depth targeted 1 in 200,000 to 1 in 1 million T cells, averaging 10x coverage per clonotype. Profiling relied on immunoSEQ multiplex PCR, and the TCRdb table lists in-frame clones only, not all of them. The data hold tens of thousands of clones, with roughly 57% observed a single time. The TCR comes from a human donor with chronic lymphocytic leukemia. The rearrangement uses TRBV19 and TRBJ1-5; TRBD1 matches at 8 bases. Sample: PBMCs, taken after 12 months of ibrutinib treatment. This chain's CDR3 is CATKPGQGYNQPQHF. CDR3 sequence (DNA): TGTGCCACCAAGCCTGGACAGGGCTACAATCAGCCCCAGCATTTT.